The next 21 T cell receptor beta chains were all read from a single sample in a study of blood T cell repertoires in COVID-19. TCRdb's copy holds only in-frame clones and misses some; the assay was immunoSEQ multiplex PCR. The table shows roughly 97,000 clones, with roughly four fifths occurring only once. Sequencing input: peripheral blood. The source of these receptors is a man in his 60s with acute or convalescent COVID-19.

The chain combines TRBV19 with TRBJ1-1, with 9 bases matching TRBD1. CDR3 length: 15 amino acids. From germline, CDR1 is LNHDA and CDR2 SQIVND (reference sequence). J was trimmed by 4 bases and V by 5 bases; bases with no gene match: 8. In DNA form, the CDR3 reads TGTGCCAGTAGTTCTAGAAACAGGGGGCCCACTGAAGCTTTCTTT. Translation: CASSSRNRGPTEAFF. The full variable domain, with the rest looked up from reference TRBV19 and TRBJ1-1, is DGGITQSPKYLFRKEGQNVTLSCEQNLNHDAMYWYRQDPGQGLRLIYYSQIVNDFQKGDIAEGYSVSREKKESFPLTVTSAQKNPTAFYLCASSSRNRGPTEAFFGQGTRLTVV.

The rearrangement links TRBV30 to TRBJ2-2; D is unclear. The germline V and J ends were trimmed by 2 bases and 6 bases, with 10 bases remaining between them. CDR3 length equals 13 residues. The germline gives CDR1 GTSNPN, CDR2 SVGIG (reference sequence). The CDR3, as DNA: TGTGCCTGGAGTCCTCGACGGGCCGGGGAGCTGTTTTTT. Residues: CAWSPRRAGELFF. Full variable domain (remainder filled in from reference TRBV30 and TRBJ2-2): SQTIHQWPATLVQPVGSPLSLECTVEGTSNPNLYWYRQAAGRGLQLLFYSVGIGQISSEVPQNLSASRPQDRQFILSSKKLLLSDSGFYLCAWSPRRAGELFFGEGSRLTVL.

This chain joins TRBV14 and TRBJ2-5, with 8 bases fitting TRBD2. This CDR3 region has 15 residues. Germline V gene sequence: CDR1 SGHDN, CDR2 FVKESK. J lost 7 bases, V lost 0 bases, and 7 bases had no gene match. The CDR3: CASSQEAGVFGTQYF. CDR3 in DNA: TGTGCCAGCAGCCAAGAAGCGGGGGTCTTCGGGACCCAGTACTTC.

This clone was counted only a few times. DNA of the CDR3: TGTGCCAGCAGCCCACTAGCGGGAGGCAATGAGCAGTTCTTC. Amino acids: CASSPLAGGNEQFF. The V gene is TRBV7-2, the J gene TRBJ2-1; TRBD2 matches at 12 bases. V gave up 5 bases and J gave up 6 bases; unmatched junction bases: 2. CDR1 is SGHTA, CDR2 FQGNSA, per germline. The CDR3 runs 14 residues.

V and J are TRBV27 and TRBJ1-6; 7 positions agree with TRBD1. CDR1 is MNHEY, CDR2 SMNVEV, per germline (reference sequence). The CDR3 spans 15 residues. Germline trimming cut 5 bases from V and 6 bases from J; bases unmatched to any gene: 7. The CDR3 loop is CASSLTGLGNSPLHF. The CDR3 nucleotides are TGTGCCAGCAGTCTGACAGGGCTCGGTAATTCACCCCTCCACTTT.

This clone has only one observation. V is TRBV6-5 and J is TRBJ1-3; D gene ambiguous. The V gene's germline CDR1 is MNHEY and CDR2 SVGAGI. With 7 bases removed from V and 2 bases from J, the gap between germline ends came to 9 bases. This CDR3 has 13 amino acids. The CDR3 here is CASTLTPGNTIYF. CDR3 nucleotide sequence: TGTGCCAGCACCCTGACTCCTGGAAACACCATATATTTT.

The V call is TRBV27, the J call TRBJ1-6; D might be TRBD1 (5 bases). The CDR3 has 14 residues. Germline V gene lookup returns CDR1 MNHEY and CDR2 SMNVEV (reference sequence). V was cut by 0 bases and J by 14 bases, with 14 bases left in between. The CDR3, as DNA: TGTGCCAGCAGTTTATCGCTATGGGGGGTTTCCCTCCACTTT. This codes for CASSLSLWGVSLHF.

The rearrangement links TRBV20-1 to TRBJ2-1, with TRBD1 matching 10 bases. The CDR3 is 16 amino acids. The germline V gene encodes CDR1 DFQATT and CDR2 SNEGSKA (reference sequence). V dropped 3 bases and J dropped 7; count of bases not matched to a gene: 12. The CDR3 DNA reads TGCAGTGCTAGTGACCGTAAGACAGGGGGCAGGAATGAGCAGTTCTTC. Residues: CSASDRKTGGRNEQFF.

The CDR3 reads CASGARGGISDTQYF. DNA for the CDR3: TGTGCCAGCGGGGCTCGAGGGGGAATCTCAGATACGCAGTATTTT. The chain recombines TRBV5-6 with TRBJ2-3; D may be TRBD1 (6 bases). The germline V gene encodes CDR1 SGHDT and CDR2 YYEEEE. The CDR3 spans 15 residues. Between the trimmed V and J ends, which lost 7 bases and 4 bases, there was a span of 19 bases. The full variable domain, its missing parts supplied by reference TRBV5-6 and TRBJ2-3, is DAGVTQSPTHLIKTRGQQVTLRCSPKSGHDTVSWYQQALGQGPQFIFQYYEEEERQRGNFPDRFSGHQFPNYSSELNVNALLLGDSALYLCASGARGGISDTQYFGPGTRLTVL.

The chain uses TRBV4-1 and TRBJ1-5, with no clear D. The CDR3 spans 16 residues. Germline CDR1 is MGHRA and CDR2 is YSYEKL. Trimming took 0 bases from V and 7 from J, leaving 16 bases between them. CDR3 nucleotides: TGCGCCAGCAGCCAAGAAAGCAAGAGGGTCCTCCAGCCCCAGCATTTT. It translates to CASSQESKRVLQPQHF.

This sequence joins TRBV18 and TRBJ1-1; the D gene is possibly TRBD1 (6 bases). V lost 1 base to trimming and J lost 5 bases, with 20 bases between them. The CDR3 runs to 17 residues. The germline gives CDR1 KGHSH, CDR2 LQKENI. The CDR3: CASSPRVEATGSTEAFF. The CDR3 DNA reads as TGTGCCAGCTCACCACGAGTGGAGGCGACAGGCAGTACTGAAGCTTTCTTT.

V and J are TRBV7-9 and TRBJ2-2, with D possibly being TRBD2 (6 bases). The CDR3 has 15 residues. Between the trimmed V and J ends, which lost 2 bases and 0 bases, there was a span of 7 bases. From germline, CDR1 is SEHNR and CDR2 FQNEAQ (reference sequence). CDR3 in DNA: TGTGCCAGCAGCTTATCGGGGGCGAACACCGGGGAGCTGTTTTTT. It is translated as CASSLSGANTGELFF.

The rearrangement uses TRBV7-2 and TRBJ2-1; TRBD2 might be the D (6 bases). V lost 1 base, J lost 12 bases, and 16 bases lay in between. Per germline, CDR1 SGHTA and CDR2 FQGNSA. This CDR3 comprises 14 residues. This CDR3 is CASSLDGTKEGQFF. For the CDR3, the DNA is TGTGCCAGCAGCTTAGACGGGACCAAGGAGGGGCAGTTCTTC.

The genes are TRBV20-1 and TRBJ1-2; no clear D. Germline V gene data show CDR1 as DFQATT and CDR2 as SNEGSKA (reference sequence). Trimming shortened V by 3 bases and J by 12 bases, and 20 bases separated the two germline ends. This CDR3 has 13 residues. The CDR3 DNA follows: TGCAGTGCTAGTCAGTCCGGGGAAGTAAAAAACACCTTC. Translating it yields CSASQSGEVKNTF.

The V call is TRBV10-3, the J call TRBJ1-1, with D uncertain. Germline V gene data show CDR1 as ENHRY and CDR2 as SYGVKD. CDR3 size: 13 residues. Deletions cut 10 bases from V and 1 base from J, with 13 bases between. DNA for the CDR3: TGTGCCACCACCGGGGTTGGGAACACTGAAGCTTTCTTT. This gives the protein CATTGVGNTEAFF.

The V call is TRBV7-9, the J call TRBJ1-2; a weak D match, TRBD1 (6 bases). Germline CDR1 and CDR2: SEHNR and FQNEAQ (reference sequence). V dropped 1 base and J dropped 4 bases, with 13 bases sitting between them. There are 15 residues in the CDR3. The chain's CDR3 is CASSLVIDRSYGYTF. The CDR3 nucleotides are TGTGCCAGCAGCTTAGTAATCGACAGGAGCTATGGCTACACCTTC.

This sequence joins TRBV18 and TRBJ1-4; the D gene is possibly TRBD1 (5 bases). CDR1 and CDR2 (germline): KGHSH, LQKENI. The ends were cut back, 2 bases at V and 1 base at J, with 8 bases in the middle. The CDR3 extends over 15 amino acids. The CDR3 coding sequence is TGTGCCAGCTCACCAACCCAGGGAACTAATGAAAAACTGTTTTTT. It encodes CASSPTQGTNEKLFF.

This clone was counted only a few times. The chain is built from TRBV10-1 and TRBJ1-4, with 10 bases that match TRBD1. This CDR3 is built from 17 residues. Per the germline V gene, CDR1 is WNHNN and CDR2 is SYGVQD (reference sequence). V gave up 6 bases and J gave up 5 bases; unmatched junction bases: 12. In DNA, the CDR3 is TGCGCCAGCAGGGATGACAGGGGGCGGATCTGGAATGAAAAACTGTTTTTT. Encoded protein: CASRDDRGRIWNEKLFF.

The CDR3, as DNA: TGTGCCAGTGGCGGACTAGCGATGAACACCGGGGAGCTGTTTTTT. It encodes CASGGLAMNTGELFF. The chain has TRBV19 and TRBJ2-2, with 9 bases matching TRBD2. The germline gives CDR1 LNHDA, CDR2 SQIVND (reference sequence). The CDR3 sequence is 15 residues long. V dropped 8 bases and J dropped 1; count of bases not matched to a gene: 5.

The sample holds a few counts of this clone. The chain links TRBV7-6 to TRBJ2-7; 10 bases are shared with TRBD1. The CDR3 is 15 amino acids. Trimming took 3 bases from V and 5 from J; bases not matched to a gene: 7. Germline V CDR1 and CDR2: SGHVS, FNYEAQ. The CDR3 sequence: CASSFSSGTGDEQYF. CDR3 DNA: TGTGCCAGCAGCTTTAGTTCCGGGACAGGGGACGAGCAGTACTTC. Supplemented by reference TRBV7-6 and TRBJ2-7, the full variable domain reads GAGVSQSPRYKVTKRGQDVALRCDPISGHVSLYWYRQALGQGPEFLTYFNYEAQQDKSGLPNDRFSAERPEGSISTLTIQRTEQRDSAMYRCASSFSSGTGDEQYFGPGTRLTVT.

The chain recombines TRBV10-1 with TRBJ1-4; the match to TRBD1 covers 7 bases. The CDR3 is made up of 15 amino acids. From germline, CDR1 is WNHNN and CDR2 SYGVQD (reference sequence). The V and J ends lost 5 bases and 7 bases, in that order; junction bases with no gene match: 10. Here the CDR3 DNA reads TGCGCCAGCAGTCCCGGACAGGCGGGTGGTGAAAAACTGTTTTTT. It is translated as CASSPGQAGGEKLFF.